This entry describes one T cell receptor (beta chain). This entry belongs to a study of CD4+ T cells in melanoma. The V end was cut by 1 base, the J end by 4 bases, with 10 bases between. The CDR3 length is 14 residues. Germline V gene lookup returns CDR1 LNHNV and CDR2 YYDKDF (reference sequence). The repertoire was sequenced with immunoSEQ multiplex PCR; TCRdb's copy has only in-frame clones and lacks some. Altogether 13,000 to 15,000 clones are present, less than 70% being singletons, with the ten largest covering more than 11%. The receptor's source is a human donor with melanoma. Sequencing used cells from a culture (not recorded whether cultured in vitro). The gene calls are TRBV15 and TRBJ1-2; possible D gene TRBD1, 5 bases. The CDR3 nucleotides read TGTGCCACCAGCAGAGTCCCAGGGACCTATGGCTACACCTTC. Its protein product is CATSRVPGTYGYTF.